These 10 T cell receptor beta chains were sequenced from one sample in a study of T-cell reconstitution after alpha-beta-depleted transplantation in children. A TCRbeta library incorporating unique molecular identifiers was prepared. MiXCR was run by TCRdb on the PCR reads, yielding one entry per CDR3 protein. Of some 550,000 distinct CDR3 sequences listed, under 25% are singletons. The sample was PBMCs, mostly from graft donor cells, taken 360 days after TCRalphabeta/CD19-depleted stem cell transplant. These receptors were obtained from a boy younger than two who had a stem cell transplant for acute myeloid leukemia, so the T cells may come from the graft donor.

This clonotype was observed a handful of times. The CDR3 loop is CASRIKGQRNSPLHF. CDR3 coding DNA: TGTGCCAGCAGGATAAAGGGACAAAGAAATTCACCCCTCCACTTT. The V gene is TRBV7-2, the J gene TRBJ1-6; TRBD1 is a possible D gene (6 bases). Germline CDR1 SGHTA, CDR2 FQGNSA. The CDR3 length is 15 residues. V was clipped by 6 bases and J by 7 bases, with 16 bases between them.

The rearrangement links TRBV20-1 to TRBJ2-5; 9 bases align to TRBD1. This CDR3 has 16 amino acids. The germline CDR1 and CDR2 sequences are DFQATT and SNEGSKA (reference sequence). V trimming: 2 bases; J trimming: 4 bases; junction bases outside the gene matches: 11. The CDR3 spells CSARPHRGQGPETQYF. Written as DNA, the CDR3 is TGCAGTGCTAGACCCCATAGAGGACAGGGGCCAGAGACCCAGTACTTC.

The chain employs TRBV3-1 and TRBJ2-7, with TRBD2 matching 14 bases. The CDR3 runs 15 residues. Germline V gene sequence: CDR1 LGHDT, CDR2 YNNKEL (reference sequence). The V gene end was trimmed by 3 bases and the J gene end by 4 bases; junction bases not matched to a gene: 2. CDR3 sequence (DNA): TGTGCCAGCAGCCAGACTAGCGGGGGGGCTTACGAGCAGTACGTC. Amino acids: CASSQTSGGAYEQYV.

This clonotype was counted only a few times. The chain employs TRBV12-3 or TRBV12-4 and TRBJ2-2; TRBD2 is a possible D gene (6 bases). V dropped 6 bases and J dropped 8 bases, with 13 bases sitting between them. The CDR3 consists of 13 residues. CDR3 sequence (DNA): TGTGCCAGCAGCAGACCAGGGAGGGGGGAGCTGTTTTTT. Residues: CASSRPGRGELFF.

There are many counts of this clonotype. The rearrangement joins TRBV11-2 to TRBJ2-3, with 13 nucleotides matching TRBD2. The CDR3 loop spans 18 amino acids. J lost 0 bases, V lost 3 bases, and 6 bases had no gene match. Germline V CDR1 and CDR2: SGHAT, FQNNGV. The CDR3 DNA follows: TGTGCCAGCAGCTTGGGACTAGCGGGGAATCCTAGCACAGATACGCAGTATTTT. Residues: CASSLGLAGNPSTDTQYF.

This sequence joins TRBV6-5 and TRBJ2-1; unclear D gene. The V gene lost 3 bases and the J gene lost 15 bases, with 18 bases spanning the gap. Per the germline V gene, CDR1 is MNHEY and CDR2 is SVGAGI. The CDR3 is 13 residues long. The DNA for the CDR3 is TGTGCCAGCAGTTATCCAATGGGTAAGGAACGGTTCTTC. Translated: CASSYPMGKERFF.

This clonotype was detected many times. The rearrangement uses TRBV7-6 and TRBJ1-1; D remains ambiguous. Trimming removed 4 bases from V and 5 bases from J, with 23 bases in between. CDR1 is SGHVS and CDR2 is FNYEAQ in the germline V gene. This CDR3 comprises 17 residues. Here the CDR3 DNA reads TGTGCCAGCAGCTCGATAATCGAGAGGCCTTGGTTGACTGAAGCTTTCTTT. It yields the protein CASSSIIERPWLTEAFF. Drawing the rest from reference TRBV7-6 and TRBJ1-1, the complete variable domain is GAGVSQSPRYKVTKRGQDVALRCDPISGHVSLYWYRQALGQGPEFLTYFNYEAQQDKSGLPNDRFSAERPEGSISTLTIQRTEQRDSAMYRCASSSIIERPWLTEAFFGQGTRLTVV.

The chain recombines TRBV5-5 with TRBJ2-1, with 8 bases fitting TRBD1. Trimming at V came to 4 bases and at J to 0 bases, leaving 9 bases not matched to a gene. The CDR3 is 17 amino acids. Germline loops: CDR1 SGHKS, CDR2 YYEKEE (reference sequence). As DNA, the CDR3 is TGTGCCAGCAGCAAGGGACAGGTGATTGACTCCTACAATGAGCAGTTCTTC. Encoded protein: CASSKGQVIDSYNEQFF.

The chain couples TRBV6-5 to TRBJ2-1, with a possible D match to TRBD1 (6 bases). V was trimmed by 0 bases and J by 8 bases, leaving 17 bases between them. The CDR3 sequence is 16 residues long. Germline values: CDR1 MNHEY, CDR2 SVGAGI. CDR3 protein: CASSYSPRGVGHEQFF. The CDR3 DNA follows: TGTGCCAGCAGTTACTCCCCCAGGGGAGTCGGGCATGAGCAGTTCTTC.

The gene calls are TRBV5-4 and TRBJ1-2, with unresolved D. V lost 4 bases and J 7 bases, leaving 20 bases between the germline ends. This CDR3 is built from 15 residues. In germline, CDR1 is SGHNT, CDR2 YYREEE (reference sequence). CDR3 sequence: CASSPGGMGVAGYTF. For the CDR3, the DNA is TGTGCCAGCAGCCCCGGAGGGATGGGAGTAGCTGGCTACACCTTC. The complete variable domain, with remaining parts taken from reference TRBV5-4 and TRBJ1-2, reads ETGVTQSPTHLIKTRGQQVTLRCSSQSGHNTVSWYQQALGQGPQFIFQYYREEENGRGNFPPRFSGLQFPNYSSELNVNALELDDSALYLCASSPGGMGVAGYTFGSGTRLTVV.